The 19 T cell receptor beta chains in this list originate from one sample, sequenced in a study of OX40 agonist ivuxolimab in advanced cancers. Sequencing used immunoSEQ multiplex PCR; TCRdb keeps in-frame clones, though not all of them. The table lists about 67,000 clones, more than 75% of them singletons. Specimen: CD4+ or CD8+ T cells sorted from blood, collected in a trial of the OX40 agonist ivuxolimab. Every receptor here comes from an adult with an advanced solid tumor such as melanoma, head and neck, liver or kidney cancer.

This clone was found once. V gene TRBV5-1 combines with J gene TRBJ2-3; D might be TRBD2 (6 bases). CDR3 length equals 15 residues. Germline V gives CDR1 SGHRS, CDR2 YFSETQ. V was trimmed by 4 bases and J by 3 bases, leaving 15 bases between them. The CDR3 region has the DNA TGCGCCAGCAGCCCAGGAGGGGTTAGGACAGATACGCAGTATTTT. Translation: CASSPGGVRTDTQYF.

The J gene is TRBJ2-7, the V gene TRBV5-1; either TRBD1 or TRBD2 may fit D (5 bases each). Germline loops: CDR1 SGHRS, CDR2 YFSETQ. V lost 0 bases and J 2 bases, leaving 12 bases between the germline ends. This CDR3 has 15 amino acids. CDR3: CASSLAGPRTYEQYF. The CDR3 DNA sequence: TGCGCCAGCAGCTTGGCGGGGCCGAGGACCTACGAGCAGTACTTC.

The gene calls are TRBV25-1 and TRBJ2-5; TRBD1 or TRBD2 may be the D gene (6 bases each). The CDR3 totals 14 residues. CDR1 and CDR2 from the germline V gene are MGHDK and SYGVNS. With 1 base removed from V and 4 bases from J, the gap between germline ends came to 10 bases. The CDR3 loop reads CASSELRGAETQYF. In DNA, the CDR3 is TGTGCCAGCAGTGAATTAAGGGGGGCAGAGACCCAGTACTTC.

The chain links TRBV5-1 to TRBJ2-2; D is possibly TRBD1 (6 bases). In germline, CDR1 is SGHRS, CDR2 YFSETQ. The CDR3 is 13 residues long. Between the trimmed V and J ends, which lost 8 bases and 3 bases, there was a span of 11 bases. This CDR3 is CASRDTHTGELFF. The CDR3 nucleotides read TGCGCCAGTAGGGACACCCACACCGGGGAGCTGTTTTTT.

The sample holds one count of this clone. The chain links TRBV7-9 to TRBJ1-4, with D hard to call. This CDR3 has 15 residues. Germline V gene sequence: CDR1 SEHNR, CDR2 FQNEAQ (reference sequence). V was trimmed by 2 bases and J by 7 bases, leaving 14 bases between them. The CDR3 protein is CASSLLVETGEKLFF. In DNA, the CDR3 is TGTGCCAGCAGCTTATTGGTGGAGACGGGTGAAAAACTGTTTTTT. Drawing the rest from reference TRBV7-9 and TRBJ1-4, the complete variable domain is DTGVSQNPRHKITKRGQNVTFRCDPISEHNRLYWYRQTLGQGPEFLTYFQNEAQLEKSRLLSDRFSAERPKGSFSTLEIQRTEQGDSAMYLCASSLLVETGEKLFFGSGTQLSVL.

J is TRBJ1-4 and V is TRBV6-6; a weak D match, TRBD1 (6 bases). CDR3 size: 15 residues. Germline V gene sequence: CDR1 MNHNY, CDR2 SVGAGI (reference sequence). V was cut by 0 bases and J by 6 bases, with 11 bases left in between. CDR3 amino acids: CASSYSSTGHEKLFF. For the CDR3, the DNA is TGTGCCAGCAGTTACTCATCGACAGGACATGAAAAACTGTTTTTT.

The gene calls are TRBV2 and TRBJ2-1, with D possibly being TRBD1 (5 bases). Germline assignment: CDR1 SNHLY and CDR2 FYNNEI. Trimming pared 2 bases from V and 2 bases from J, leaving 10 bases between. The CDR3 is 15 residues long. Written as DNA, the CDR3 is TGTGCCAGCAGTGAACCAAGGGGCCCCTACAATGAGCAGTTCTTC. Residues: CASSEPRGPYNEQFF.

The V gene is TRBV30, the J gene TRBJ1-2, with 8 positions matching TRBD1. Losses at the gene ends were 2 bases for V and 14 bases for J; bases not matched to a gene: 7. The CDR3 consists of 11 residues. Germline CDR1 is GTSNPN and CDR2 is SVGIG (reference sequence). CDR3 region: CAWSREGQETF. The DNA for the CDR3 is TGTGCCTGGAGTAGGGAGGGACAGGAGACCTTC.

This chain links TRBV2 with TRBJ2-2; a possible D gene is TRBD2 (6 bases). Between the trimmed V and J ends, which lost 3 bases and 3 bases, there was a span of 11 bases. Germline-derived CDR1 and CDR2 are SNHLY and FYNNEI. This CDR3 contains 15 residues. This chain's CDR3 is CASSDRGWYTGELFF. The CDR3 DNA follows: TGTGCCAGCAGTGATCGGGGGTGGTACACCGGGGAGCTGTTTTTT.

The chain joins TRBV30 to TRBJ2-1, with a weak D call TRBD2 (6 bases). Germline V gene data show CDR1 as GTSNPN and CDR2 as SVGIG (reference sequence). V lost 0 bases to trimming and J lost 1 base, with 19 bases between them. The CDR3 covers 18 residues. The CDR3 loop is CAWSVAVSRRGSYNEQFF. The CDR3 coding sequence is TGTGCCTGGAGTGTAGCTGTCTCGAGGCGGGGTTCCTACAATGAGCAGTTCTTC. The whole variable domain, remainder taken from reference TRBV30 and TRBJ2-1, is SQTIHQWPATLVQPVGSPLSLECTVEGTSNPNLYWYRQAAGRGLQLLFYSVGIGQISSEVPQNLSASRPQDRQFILSSKKLLLSDSGFYLCAWSVAVSRRGSYNEQFFGPGTRLTVL.

This chain's CDR3 is CASSYGLAGGGDTQYF. The CDR3 DNA reads TGCGCCAGCAGCTATGGACTAGCGGGAGGTGGAGATACGCAGTATTTT. The chain employs TRBV10-2 and TRBJ2-3; TRBD2 aligns across 14 bases. CDR1 is WSHSY and CDR2 is SAAADI in the germline V gene. V shed 6 bases and J 5 bases; nucleotides not matched to a gene: 7. This CDR3 has 16 residues.

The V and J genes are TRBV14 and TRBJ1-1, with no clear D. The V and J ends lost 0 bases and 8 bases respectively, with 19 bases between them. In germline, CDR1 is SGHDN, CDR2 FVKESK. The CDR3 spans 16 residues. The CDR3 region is CASSQDLVAVGDEAFF. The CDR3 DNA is TGTGCCAGCAGCCAAGATCTAGTAGCGGTGGGTGACGAAGCTTTCTTT.

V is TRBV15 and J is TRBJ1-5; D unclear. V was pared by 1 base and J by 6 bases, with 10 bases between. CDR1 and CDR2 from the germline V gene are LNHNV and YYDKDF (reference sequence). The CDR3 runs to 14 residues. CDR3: CATSRGSATQPQHF. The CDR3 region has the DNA TGTGCCACCAGCAGAGGTTCGGCGACTCAGCCCCAGCATTTT. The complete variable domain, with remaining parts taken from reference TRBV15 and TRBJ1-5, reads DAMVIQNPRYQVTQFGKPVTLSCSQTLNHNVMYWYQQKSSQAPKLLFHYYDKDFNNEADTPDNFQSRRPNTSFCFLDIRSPGLGDTAMYLCATSRGSATQPQHFGDGTRLSIL.

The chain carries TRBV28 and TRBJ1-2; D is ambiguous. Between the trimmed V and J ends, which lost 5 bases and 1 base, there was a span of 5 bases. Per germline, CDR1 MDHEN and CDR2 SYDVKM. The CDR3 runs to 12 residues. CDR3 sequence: CASSTVNYGYTF. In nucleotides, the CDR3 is TGTGCCAGCAGTACGGTTAACTATGGCTACACCTTC.

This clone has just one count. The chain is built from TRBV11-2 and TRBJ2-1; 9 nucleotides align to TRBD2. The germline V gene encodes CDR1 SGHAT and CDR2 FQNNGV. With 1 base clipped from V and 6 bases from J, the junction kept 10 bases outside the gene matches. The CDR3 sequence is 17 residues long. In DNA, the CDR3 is TGTGCCAGCAGCTTAGTCGGCGGGGGGGCCCTCACCAATGAGCAGTTCTTC. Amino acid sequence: CASSLVGGGALTNEQFF.

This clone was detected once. DNA for the CDR3: TGCGCCAGCAGCCAAGACCCACAGGGTGCCTACAATGAGCAGTTCTTC. The encoded protein is CASSQDPQGAYNEQFF. This chain joins TRBV4-1 and TRBJ2-1; possible D gene TRBD1, 6 bases. Trimming stripped 0 bases from V and 2 bases from J, with 11 bases between. CDR1 is MGHRA, CDR2 YSYEKL, per germline. The CDR3 covers 16 residues.

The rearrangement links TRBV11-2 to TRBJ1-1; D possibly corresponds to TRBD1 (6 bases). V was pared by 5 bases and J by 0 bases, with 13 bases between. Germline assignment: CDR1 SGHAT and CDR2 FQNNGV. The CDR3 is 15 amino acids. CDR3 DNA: TGTGCCAGCAGCAAGGGGGGGAGCTTGAACACTGAAGCTTTCTTT. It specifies CASSKGGSLNTEAFF.

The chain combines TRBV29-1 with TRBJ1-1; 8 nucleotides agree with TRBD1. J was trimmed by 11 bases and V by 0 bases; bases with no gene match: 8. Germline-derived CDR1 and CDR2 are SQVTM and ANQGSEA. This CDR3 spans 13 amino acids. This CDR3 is CSVEDGGTGGAFF. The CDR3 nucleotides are TGCAGCGTTGAAGATGGTGGGACAGGAGGGGCTTTCTTT.

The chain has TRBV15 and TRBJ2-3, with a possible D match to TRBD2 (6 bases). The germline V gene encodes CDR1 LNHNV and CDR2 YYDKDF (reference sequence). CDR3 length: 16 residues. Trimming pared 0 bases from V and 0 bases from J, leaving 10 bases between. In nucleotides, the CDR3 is TGTGCCACCAGCAGAGATCGAAGCGGGAGCACAGATACGCAGTATTTT. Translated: CATSRDRSGSTDTQYF.